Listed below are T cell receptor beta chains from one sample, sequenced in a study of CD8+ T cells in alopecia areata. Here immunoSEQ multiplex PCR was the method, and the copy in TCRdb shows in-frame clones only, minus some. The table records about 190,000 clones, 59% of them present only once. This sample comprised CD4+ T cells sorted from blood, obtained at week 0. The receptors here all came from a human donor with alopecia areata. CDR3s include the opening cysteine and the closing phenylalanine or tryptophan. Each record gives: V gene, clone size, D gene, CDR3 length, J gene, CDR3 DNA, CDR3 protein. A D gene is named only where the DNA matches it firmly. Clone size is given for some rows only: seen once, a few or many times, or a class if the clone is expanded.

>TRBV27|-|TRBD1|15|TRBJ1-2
TGTGCCAGCAACCGGCCTACAGGGGCACTACGTGGCTACACCTTC
CASNRPTGALRGYTF
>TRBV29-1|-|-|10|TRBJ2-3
TGCAGCGTTGCCCGGGATACGCAGTATTTT
CSVARDTQYF
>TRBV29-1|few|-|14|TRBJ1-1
TGCAGCGTCTTTATAACTCTCGCGAACACTGAAGCTTTCTTT
CSVFITLANTEAFF
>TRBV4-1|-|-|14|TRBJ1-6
TGCGCCAGCAGCCAAGTAGGGGCCAATTCACCCCTCCACTTT
CASSQVGANSPLHF
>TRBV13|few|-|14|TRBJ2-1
TGTGCCAGCAGCTTCTCAAACGGGTACAATGAGCAGTTCTTC
CASSFSNGYNEQFF
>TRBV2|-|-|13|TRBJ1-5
TGTGCCAGCAGTGAAACGAGCAATCAGCCCCAGCATTTT
CASSETSNQPQHF
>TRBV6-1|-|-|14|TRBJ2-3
TGTGCCAGCGAACAGGGGAGGTACACAGATACGCAGTATTTT
CASEQGRYTDTQYF
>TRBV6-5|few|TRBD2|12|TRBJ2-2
TGTGCCAGCGAAGCGGGGACCGGGGAGCTGTTTTTT
CASEAGTGELFF
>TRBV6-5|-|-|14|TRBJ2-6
TGTGCCAGCCTTACAGCTTCTGGGGCCAACGTCCTGACTTTC
CASLTASGANVLTF
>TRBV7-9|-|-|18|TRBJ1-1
TGTGCCAGCAGCTTTTTTTCGTTTCGTCAGTGGGGGGACACTGAAGCTTTCTTT
CASSFFSFRQWGDTEAFF
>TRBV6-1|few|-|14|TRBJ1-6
TGTGCCAGCAGTGCGGAGGCTACTGGCTCACCCCTCCACTTT
CASSAEATGSPLHF
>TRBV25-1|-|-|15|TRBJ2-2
TGTGCCAGCAGTGACCCCAGGACGAACACCGGGGAGCTGTTTTTT
CASSDPRTNTGELFF
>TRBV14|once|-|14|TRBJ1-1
TGTGCCAGCAGCCATGGGGGGCGGTACACTGAAGCTTTCTTT
CASSHGGRYTEAFF
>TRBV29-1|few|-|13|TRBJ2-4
TGCAGCGTTGGGTACCTAGCCAAAAACATTCAGTACTTC
CSVGYLAKNIQYF
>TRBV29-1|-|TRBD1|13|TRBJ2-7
TGCAGCGTTGGGGACAGCACGAGCTACGAGCAGTACTTC
CSVGDSTSYEQYF